This TCR beta chain was found in a study of T cell responses to AZD1222 COVID-19 vaccine. Sequencing used immunoSEQ multiplex PCR; TCRdb keeps in-frame clones, though not all of them. The sample holds over 150,000 clones, roughly 92% seen once. The CDR3 has 13 residues. V was pared by 0 bases and J by 4 bases, with 7 bases between. From germline, CDR1 is SGHDT and CDR2 YYEEEE. As regards this clone: What it binds is not known.

Findings of the study overall: Seropositive at baseline were only a handful of AZD1222 recipients. Clonal diversity was possibly underestimated, and white British individuals and females predominated among donors. Spike as a whole was targeted by vaccine-associated CD4 TCRs, dominant at 160-218 and 743-854. No repertoire was sampled before or during the peak T cell response, only after it.

This clonotype originated in an adult in good health. The V and J genes are TRBV5-6 and TRBJ1-1; no definite D call. This specimen consisted of peripheral blood, obtained on day 0 of AZD1222 vaccination. The CDR3 bases are TGTGCCAGCAGCTTGGAGGGATTCACTGAAGCTTTCTTT. It yields the protein CASSLEGFTEAFF.